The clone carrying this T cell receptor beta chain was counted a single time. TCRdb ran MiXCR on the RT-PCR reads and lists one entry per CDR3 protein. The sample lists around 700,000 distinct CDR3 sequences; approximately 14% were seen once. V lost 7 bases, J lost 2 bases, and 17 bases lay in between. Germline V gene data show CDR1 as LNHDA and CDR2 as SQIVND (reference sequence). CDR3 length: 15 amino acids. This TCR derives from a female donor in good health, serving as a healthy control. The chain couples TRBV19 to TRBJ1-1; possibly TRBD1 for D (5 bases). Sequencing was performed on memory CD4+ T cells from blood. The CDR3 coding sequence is TGTGCCAGTACTATGGGAAGGACATACAACACTGAAGCTTTCTTT. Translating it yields CASTMGRTYNTEAFF.